The rows below give T cell receptor beta chains drawn from one sample of a study of follicular helper T cells after annual influenza vaccination. Using immunoSEQ multiplex PCR, the repertoire was profiled, and TCRdb retains in-frame clones only, with some absent. This table has some 9,800 clones, about 82% appearing once. The sample here was CXCR5+ CD38- circulating T follicular helper cells from blood, taken on the day of influenza vaccination. These receptor sequences come from an adult who received the influenza vaccine. Each CDR3 is given with its conserved first and last residue. Each record gives: J gene, V gene, D gene, clone size, CDR3 protein, CDR3 DNA. D genes are given only for firm matches. Expanded clones are given a class, and other clones once, few, many or no size at all.

TRBJ2-1	TRBV5-1	TRBD1	NA	CASSTGPGGEQFF	TGCGCCAGCAGCACCGGGCCAGGGGGCGAGCAGTTCTTC
TRBJ2-7	TRBV7-9	NA	NA	CASSLARGGQYF	TGTGCCAGCAGCTTAGCGCGGGGAGGGCAGTACTTC
TRBJ2-7	TRBV6-4	NA	NA	CASSQEIGPYEQYF	TGTGCCAGCAGCCAAGAAATAGGGCCCTACGAGCAGTACTTC
TRBJ2-1	TRBV9	NA	once	CASSGQHNEQFF	TGTGCCAGCAGCGGACAGCACAATGAGCAGTTCTTC
TRBJ2-1	TRBV27	TRBD2	once	CASSLGSGRATHNEQFF	TGTGCCAGCAGTTTAGGTAGCGGGAGGGCCACCCACAATGAGCAGTTCTTC
TRBJ2-5	TRBV15	TRBD2	NA	CATRKGLVGGETQYF	TGTGCCACCAGGAAAGGACTAGTCGGGGGAGAGACCCAGTACTTC
TRBJ1-2	TRBV18	NA	NA	CASSRSSDFYGYTF	TGTGCCAGCTCAAGGTCGTCCGATTTCTATGGCTACACCTTC
TRBJ1-2	TRBV19	TRBD1	NA	CASSIGPGTVRLANYGYTF	TGTGCCAGTAGTATCGGGCCCGGGACAGTCCGTTTAGCTAACTATGGCTACACCTTC
TRBJ2-6	TRBV5-1	TRBD1	NA	CASGNRDRDTPGANVLTF	TGCGCCAGCGGAAACCGGGACAGGGATACCCCTGGGGCCAACGTCCTGACTTTC
TRBJ2-1	TRBV4-1	TRBD2	NA	CASSQDPSWRGDRNEQFF	TGCGCCAGCAGCCAAGACCCTTCCTGGCGGGGGGATAGGAATGAGCAGTTCTTC
TRBJ2-2	TRBV5-1	TRBD2	NA	CASSSTSGPTGELFF	TGCGCCAGCAGCAGTACTAGCGGACCGACCGGGGAGCTGTTTTTT
TRBJ2-5	TRBV14	NA	NA	CASSQEHSLGGETQYF	TGTGCCAGCAGCCAAGAGCACAGCCTAGGGGGGGAGACCCAGTACTTC
TRBJ2-2	TRBV6-5	TRBD2	NA	CASKLAGESGELFF	TGTGCCAGCAAACTAGCGGGAGAGTCGGGGGAGCTGTTTTTT
TRBJ2-4	TRBV28	NA	NA	CASSSFSGLKNIQYF	TGTGCCAGCAGTTCGTTCTCCGGACTGAAAAACATTCAGTACTTC